This TCR beta chain is from a study of blood T cell repertoires in COVID-19. Across the whole study: The United States, Italy and Spain were the sources of the acute and convalescent COVID-19 samples.

Germline V gives CDR1 ENHRY, CDR2 SYGVKD. Trimming removed 0 bases from V and 5 bases from J; junction bases left unmatched: 12. The CDR3 contains 17 residues. The authors' processing: The authors estimated nucleated cell counts from reference gene primer amplification. Assay used: immunoSEQ multiplex PCR; TCRdb lists only in-frame clones, some missing. Clonal size and the V and J genes are those of that table, whereas D and trimming came from the DNA. The sample comprises roughly 200,000 clones, more than 75% of which are singletons, and 3% to 3.5% rests with the top ten. The genes are TRBV10-3 and TRBJ1-2; 7 bases line up with TRBD1. What was sequenced was peripheral blood. This receptor was taken from a man aged 60 to 75 with acute or convalescent COVID-19. DNA of the CDR3: TGTGCCATCAGTGAGTCGAATGGGCGGGGACAGCTTTATGGCTACACCTTC. It encodes CAISESNGRGQLYGYTF.